This T cell receptor beta chain came from a study of CD8 T cells in ankylosing spondylitis. General study points: Researchers report that disease-linked clones proved CD8+ and relatively rare in peripheral blood. What appeared characteristic of ankylosing spondylitis blood was a TCR beta motif of 7 or 8 highly homologous variants. Reported data indicate significant enrichment of disease-linked clones within matched ankylosing spondylitis synovial fluid.

One entry per CDR3 protein, called by TCRdb with MiXCR from the 5' RACE reads. The profile shows 30,000 to 45,000 distinct CDR3 sequences, about an eighth of them singletons. This CDR3 is 14 amino acids long. V was trimmed by 0 bases and J by 2 bases, leaving 8 bases between them. Per germline, CDR1 SGHRS and CDR2 YFSETQ. This clonotype has just a few counts. Antigen: not known. The chain uses TRBV5-1 and TRBJ1-1, with D possibly TRBD1 on 5 matching bases. The receptor was isolated from a male donor with ankylosing spondylitis. The specimen was synovial fluid, either unsorted or a sorted T cell fraction (not recorded which). This chain's CDR3 is CASSLADTNTEAFF. DNA of the CDR3: TGCGCCAGCAGCTTGGCGGACACAAACACTGAAGCTTTCTTT.